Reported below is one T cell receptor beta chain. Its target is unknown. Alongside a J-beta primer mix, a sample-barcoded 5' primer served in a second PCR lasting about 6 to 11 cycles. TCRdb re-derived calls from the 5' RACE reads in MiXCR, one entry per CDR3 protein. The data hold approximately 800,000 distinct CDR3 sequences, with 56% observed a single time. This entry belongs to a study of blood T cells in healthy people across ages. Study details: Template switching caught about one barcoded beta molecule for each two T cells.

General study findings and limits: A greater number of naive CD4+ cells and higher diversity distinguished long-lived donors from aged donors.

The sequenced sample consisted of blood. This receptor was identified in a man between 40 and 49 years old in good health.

The CDR3 spells CSVEVRTGFGYTF. Written as DNA, the CDR3 is TGCAGCGTTGAAGTCCGGACAGGGTTTGGCTACACCTTC. This chain uses TRBV29-1 with TRBJ1-2; TRBD1 agrees at 8 bases. V lost 1 base and J lost 7; bases outside the gene matches: 5. The CDR3 sequence is 13 residues long. Looked up from germline, CDR1 is SQVTM and CDR2 is ANQGSEA.